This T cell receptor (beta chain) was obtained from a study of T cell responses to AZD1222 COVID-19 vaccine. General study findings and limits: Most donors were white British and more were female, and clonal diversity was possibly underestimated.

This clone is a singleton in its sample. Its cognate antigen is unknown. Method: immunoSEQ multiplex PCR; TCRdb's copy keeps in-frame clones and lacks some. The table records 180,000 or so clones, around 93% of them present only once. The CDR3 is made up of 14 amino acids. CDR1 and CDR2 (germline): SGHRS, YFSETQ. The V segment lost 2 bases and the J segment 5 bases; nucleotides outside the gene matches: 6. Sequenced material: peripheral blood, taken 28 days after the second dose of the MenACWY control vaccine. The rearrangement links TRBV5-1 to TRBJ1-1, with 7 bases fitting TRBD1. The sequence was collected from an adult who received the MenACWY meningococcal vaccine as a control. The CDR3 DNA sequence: TGCGCCAGCAGCTTAGACAGGGTTGAGACTGAAGCTTTCTTT. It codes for CASSLDRVETEAFF.